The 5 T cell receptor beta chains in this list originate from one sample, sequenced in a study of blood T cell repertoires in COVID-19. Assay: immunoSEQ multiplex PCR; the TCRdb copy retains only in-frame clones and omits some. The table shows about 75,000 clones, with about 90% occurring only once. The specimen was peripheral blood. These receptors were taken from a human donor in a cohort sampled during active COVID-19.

The CDR3 spells CASSSAWDRGGVGYTF. In nucleotides, the CDR3 is TGTGCCAGCAGCTCGGCCTGGGACAGGGGGGGGGTTGGCTACACCTTC. J is TRBJ1-2 and V is TRBV5-6; 11 bases align to TRBD1. V lost 3 bases, J lost 7 bases, and 11 bases stayed unmatched. CDR1 is SGHDT and CDR2 is YYEEEE in the germline V gene. The CDR3 is 16 residues long. Using reference TRBV5-6 and TRBJ1-2 for the parts outside the CDR3, the full variable domain is DAGVTQSPTHLIKTRGQQVTLRCSPKSGHDTVSWYQQALGQGPQFIFQYYEEEERQRGNFPDRFSGHQFPNYSSELNVNALLLGDSALYLCASSSAWDRGGVGYTFGSGTRLTVV.

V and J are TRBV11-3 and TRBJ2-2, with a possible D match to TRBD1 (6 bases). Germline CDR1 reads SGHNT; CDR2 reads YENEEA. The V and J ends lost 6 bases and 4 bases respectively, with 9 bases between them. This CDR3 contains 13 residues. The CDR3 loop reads CASRLTGTGELFF. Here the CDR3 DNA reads TGTGCCAGCAGATTGACAGGCACCGGGGAGCTGTTTTTT.

This chain's CDR3 is CASSVRLERQETQYF. CDR3 bases: TGTGCCAGCAGCGTTCGACTAGAAAGACAAGAGACCCAGTACTTC. V and J are TRBV6-5 and TRBJ2-5; tentatively, D is TRBD2 (6 bases). V was trimmed by 6 bases and J by 2 bases, leaving 16 bases between them. The CDR3 loop spans 15 amino acids. CDR1 MNHEY and CDR2 SVGAGI come from the germline V gene.

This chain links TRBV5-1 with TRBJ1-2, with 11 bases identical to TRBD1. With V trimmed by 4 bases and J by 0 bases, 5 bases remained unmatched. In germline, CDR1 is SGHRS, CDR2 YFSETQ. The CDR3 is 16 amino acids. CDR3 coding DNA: TGCGCCAGCAGCCCATGGACAGGGGGCCCTAACTATGGCTACACCTTC. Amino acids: CASSPWTGGPNYGYTF.

The CDR3 coding sequence is TGTGCCAGCAGTGGACAGGTCTCTGGAAACACCATATATTTT. Its protein product is CASSGQVSGNTIYF. The chain carries TRBV2 and TRBJ1-3; possible D gene TRBD1, 6 bases. Germline loops: CDR1 SNHLY, CDR2 FYNNEI. The CDR3 is made up of 14 amino acids. Trimming cost V 4 bases and J 0 bases, with 7 bases left between them. Looking up the rest from reference TRBV2 and TRBJ1-3 gives the full variable domain: EPEVTQTPSHQVTQMGQEVILRCVPISNHLYFYWYRQILGQKVEFLVSFYNNEISEKSEIFDDQFSVERPDGSNFTLKIRSTKLEDSAMYFCASSGQVSGNTIYFGEGSWLTVV.